Below, one T cell receptor beta chain is given with its context. This clonotype has more than one count but fewer than ten. This receptor's antigen is unknown. Base qualities were left out, and no much larger clone turns up one base away. The entry originates in a study of T cell repertoires in cytomegalovirus infection (dated by TCRdb to about 2019). Notes on the research overall: Recently identified HLA-C-restricted CMV epitopes, whose presentation resists viral immunomodulation, were targeted by peptide stimulations together with well-studied HLA-B-restricted epitopes. Donor HLA type was relevant to the analysis, because carriage of CMV infection together with the matching HLA type was indicated by public TCR beta signatures. Summary of the overall study and its limitations: The ex vivo response was dominated by HLA-C-restricted CMV-specific TCR beta clonotypes, which also provided the single most frequent clonotype in two of eight donors. In both this cohort and an independent cohort of 352 donors, the cumulative frequency of public TCR beta family members distinguished carriers of CMV infection plus the relevant HLA type.

This sample's treatment or condition label indicates: in vitro stimulation with specific CMV peptide epitopes to enrich CMV-specific T cells. Sequencing took place on an Illumina HiSeq 1500. TCRdb redid the processing of the public reads, applying fastp at Q25 and MiXCR, and retained in-frame beta chains. Under each unique CDR3 protein, matching rows form one entry showing the most common genes and DNA. Across this sample there are about 740,000 distinct CDR3 sequences, with roughly 36% seen only once. 15% to 20% of the sample rests with the top ten. CDR1 is given as SEHNR and CDR2 as FQNEAQ, both from the germline V gene (reference sequence). V trim: 1 base; J trim: 5 bases; unmatched bases: 8. The CDR3 covers 16 residues, taking in both the cysteine and the phenylalanine. CDR3 DNA only is kept here, 48 bases in frame from base 1.

The chain couples TRBV7-9 to TRBJ2-1, with TRBD2 identical over 7 junction bases. Sequences were derived from cultured PBMCs, sampled from culture after CMV antigen stimulation. This TCR came from a human donor in good health (CMV status not recorded). Some clones in this sample may be carry-over from other donors' samples. The CDR3 amino acid sequence is: CASSLGIASGHNEQFF. The DNA is as follows: TGTGCCAGCAGCTTAGGCATCGCTAGCGGCCACAATGAGCAGTTCTTC.